The T cell receptor (beta chain) under discussion was sequenced for a study of spatial heterogeneity in lung cancer. As for the study in general: Beta-chain sequences consistently outnumbered alpha-chain sequences in detection.

TCRdb processed the 5' RACE reads anew with MiXCR; each CDR3 protein has one entry. The profile covers 14,000 or so distinct CDR3 sequences, with roughly 4.7% appearing a single time and 18% taken by the ten largest. Ten or more counts support this clonotype. Its specificity is not known. Study-level findings and limits: Tracking of tumor mutation counts was seen in expanded intratumoral alpha and beta TCR counts.

The sample's time point: sample taken at primary tumor resection. The V gene's germline CDR1 is SGHNT and CDR2 YYREEE (reference sequence). V dropped 4 bases and J dropped 7 bases, with 21 bases sitting between them. The CDR3 has 16 residues. The sequencing here drew on lung tumor tissue, taken at surgery. This chain joins TRBV5-4 and TRBJ2-1; D assignment may be TRBD1 or TRBD2 (6 bases each). The TCR was taken from a female donor with early-stage non-small cell lung cancer. DNA of the CDR3: TGTGCCAGCAGCCGGTCGGGTAGGGGGGATGGAAATGAGCAGTTCTTC. Encoded protein: CASSRSGRGDGNEQFF.